The next 32 T cell receptor beta chains were all read from a single sample in a study of a mutant IDH1 vaccine in newly diagnosed glioma. The data were produced by immunoSEQ multiplex PCR, yet TCRdb's version contains in-frame clones alone and is incomplete. The table has under 75,000 clones, about 91% seen once. Time point meaning: baseline, week 1 (first vaccination visit). Treatment specified: pre-vaccination baseline after standard-of-care therapy. The sample here was PBMCs, taken from a glioma patient treated with radiotherapy, temozolomide or both. The receptors originated from a man between 50 and 59 years old with glioma.

The V gene is TRBV18, the J gene TRBJ1-2; the match to TRBD1 covers 9 bases. The V and J ends lost 5 bases and 4 bases, in that order; junction bases with no gene match: 14. Germline V gives CDR1 KGHSH, CDR2 LQKENI. There are 17 residues in the CDR3. In nucleotides, the CDR3 is TGTGCCAGCTCAAATGGACAGGGGAGACTCTTTTCCTATGGCTACACCTTC. This sequence encodes CASSNGQGRLFSYGYTF.

The rearrangement uses TRBV4-3 and TRBJ1-2; 9 bases fit TRBD1. Germline lookup yields CDR1 LGHNA and CDR2 YSLEER. The CDR3 has 17 residues. Losses at the gene ends were 2 bases for V and 5 bases for J; bases not matched to a gene: 12. The CDR3 region has the DNA TGCGCCAGCAGCCAACTTACACGGACAGGGGAAGGGTATGGCTACACCTTC. The encoded protein is CASSQLTRTGEGYGYTF.

CDR3 DNA sequence: TGTGCCAGCAGCCGGACTAGCGGGAGGAACGAGCAGTACTTC. Amino acids: CASSRTSGRNEQYF. This sequence joins TRBV6-5 and TRBJ2-7; 14 bases agree with TRBD2. Germline lookup yields CDR1 MNHEY and CDR2 SVGAGI. Trimming cost V 6 bases and J 5 bases; bases outside gene matches: 3. The CDR3 contains 14 residues.

The chain links TRBV2 to TRBJ2-5; D is possibly TRBD1 or TRBD2 (6 bases each). Germline loops: CDR1 SNHLY, CDR2 FYNNEI. With 8 bases removed from V and 5 bases from J, the gap between germline ends came to 24 bases. The CDR3 has 16 residues. The CDR3 spells CASHEGGPGLHETQYF. DNA for the CDR3: TGTGCCAGCCACGAAGGGGGGCCGGGGTTGCATGAGACCCAGTACTTC.

The DNA for the CDR3 is TGTGCCACCATGTCAACCGAATTAACCCAGTACTTC. Encoded protein: CATMSTELTQYF. This sequence joins TRBV2 and TRBJ2-5; D remains ambiguous. V was clipped by 10 bases and J by 8 bases, with 17 bases between them. The germline gives CDR1 SNHLY, CDR2 FYNNEI. The length of the CDR3 is 12 residues. The variable domain in full, completed from reference TRBV2 and TRBJ2-5, reads EPEVTQTPSHQVTQMGQEVILRCVPISNHLYFYWYRQILGQKVEFLVSFYNNEISEKSEIFDDQFSVERPDGSNFTLKIRSTKLEDSAMYFCATMSTELTQYFGPGTRLLVL.

The rearrangement links TRBV4-1 to TRBJ1-1; D gene uncertain. V lost 0 bases to trimming and J lost 1 base, with 6 bases between them. There are 14 residues in the CDR3. Germline lookup yields CDR1 MGHRA and CDR2 YSYEKL. CDR3 sequence reads: CASSQDIGNTEAFF. The DNA of the CDR3 is TGCGCCAGCAGCCAAGATATCGGGAACACTGAAGCTTTCTTT.

V and J are TRBV7-2 and TRBJ2-7; D is undetermined. Germline loops: CDR1 SGHTA, CDR2 FQGNSA. This CDR3 contains 12 residues. V was trimmed by 1 base and J by 7 bases, leaving 8 bases between them. The CDR3 loop is CASSLGFVEQYF. CDR3 DNA: TGTGCCAGCAGCTTAGGATTCGTGGAGCAGTACTTC.

The V gene is TRBV4-2, the J gene TRBJ1-5, with a possible D match to TRBD1 (6 bases). CDR1 LGHNA and CDR2 YNFKEQ come from the germline V gene. Deletions cut 1 base from V and 4 bases from J, with 8 bases between. The CDR3 has 14 amino acids. CDR3 loop: CASSQGQENQPQHF. CDR3 DNA: TGTGCCAGCAGCCAAGGACAGGAGAATCAGCCCCAGCATTTT.

The chain couples TRBV5-1 to TRBJ1-5; TRBD1 is a possible D gene (6 bases). V lost 2 bases and J lost 7, with 16 bases in between. The germline gives CDR1 SGHRS, CDR2 YFSETQ. This CDR3 has 15 amino acids. CDR3 in amino acids: CASSFTTGKEQPQHF. The CDR3, as DNA: TGCGCCAGCAGCTTTACTACAGGGAAGGAACAGCCCCAGCATTTT.

The chain carries TRBV5-4 and TRBJ2-7, with 7 positions matching TRBD1. The germline CDR1 and CDR2 sequences are SGHNT and YYREEE (reference sequence). The ends lost 3 bases at V and 0 bases at J; junction bases unmatched: 3. This CDR3 has 14 amino acids. The DNA of the CDR3 is TGTGCCAGCAGCTCAGGGGACAGCTCCTACGAGCAGTACTTC. Encoded protein: CASSSGDSSYEQYF.

This sequence joins TRBV18 and TRBJ2-1; maybe TRBD1 (7 bases). The germline V and J ends were trimmed by 3 bases and 0 bases, with 15 bases remaining between them. CDR3 length: 17 amino acids. The V gene's germline CDR1 is KGHSH and CDR2 LQKENI. The CDR3 DNA is TGTGCCAGCTCACCCTTGCAGGGGGGAAACTCCTACAATGAGCAGTTCTTC. It is translated as CASSPLQGGNSYNEQFF.

V usage is TRBV27 and J usage is TRBJ1-4; 12 nucleotides match TRBD1. In germline, CDR1 is MNHEY, CDR2 SMNVEV (reference sequence). V lost 1 base and J lost 7; bases outside the gene matches: 7. This CDR3 has 17 amino acids. The CDR3 nucleotides read TGTGCCAGCAGTTTATTCCCGGGACAGGGGGCTACTGAAAAACTGTTTTTT. Encoded protein: CASSLFPGQGATEKLFF. Complete variable domain (other parts from reference TRBV27 and TRBJ1-4): EAQVTQNPRYLITVTGKKLTVTCSQNMNHEYMSWYRQDPGLGLRQIYYSMNVEVTDKGDVPEGYKVSRKEKRNFPLILESPSPNQTSLYFCASSLFPGQGATEKLFFGSGTQLSVL.

The J gene is TRBJ2-7, the V gene TRBV19, with 11 bases lining up with TRBD2. CDR1 is LNHDA and CDR2 is SQIVND in the germline V gene (reference sequence). The CDR3 totals 14 residues. The trim removed 6 bases at V and 3 bases at J, leaving 4 bases unmatched. Here the CDR3 reads CASSLLAGGYEQYF. The CDR3 bases are TGTGCCAGTAGCCTCCTAGCGGGAGGCTACGAGCAGTACTTC. The whole variable domain, remainder taken from reference TRBV19 and TRBJ2-7, is DGGITQSPKYLFRKEGQNVTLSCEQNLNHDAMYWYRQDPGQGLRLIYYSQIVNDFQKGDIAEGYSVSREKKESFPLTVTSAQKNPTAFYLCASSLLAGGYEQYFGPGTRLTVT.

The chain carries TRBV27 and TRBJ1-4; D is undetermined. CDR1 and CDR2 (germline): MNHEY, SMNVEV (reference sequence). The CDR3 runs to 14 residues. Trimming cost V 6 bases and J 0 bases, with 8 bases left between them. The DNA for the CDR3 is TGTGCCAGCAGAACTCAGGCAACTAATGAAAAACTGTTTTTT. Translated: CASRTQATNEKLFF.

The chain employs TRBV7-9 and TRBJ2-5; D may be TRBD1 (5 bases). This CDR3 has 13 residues. Germline assignment: CDR1 SEHNR and CDR2 FQNEAQ (reference sequence). V lost 2 bases to trimming and J lost 4 bases, with 8 bases between them. The CDR3 DNA follows: TGTGCCAGCAGCTTACTTAGGGGAGAGACCCAGTACTTC. This codes for CASSLLRGETQYF.

V gene TRBV7-8 combines with J gene TRBJ2-2; D gene unclear. V lost 2 bases to trimming and J lost 1 base, with 8 bases between them. Germline values: CDR1 SGHVS, CDR2 FQNEAQ. This CDR3 has 15 residues. The CDR3, as DNA: TGTGCCAGCAGCTTAAGCGACGGGAACACCGGGGAGCTGTTTTTT. Residues: CASSLSDGNTGELFF. The variable domain in full, completed from reference TRBV7-8 and TRBJ2-2, reads GAGVSQSPRYKVAKRGQDVALRCDPISGHVSLFWYQQALGQGPEFLTYFQNEAQLDKSGLPSDRFFAERPEGSVSTLKIQRTQQEDSAVYLCASSLSDGNTGELFFGEGSRLTVL.

The rearrangement links TRBV5-4 to TRBJ2-1, with 8 bases lining up with TRBD1. This CDR3 is 14 amino acids long. Trimming removed 4 bases from V and 8 bases from J; junction bases left unmatched: 8. Germline-derived CDR1 and CDR2 are SGHNT and YYREEE (reference sequence). The CDR3 is CASSDRTGLYEQFF. The CDR3 DNA follows: TGTGCCAGCAGCGATCGGACAGGGCTGTATGAGCAGTTCTTC.

The rearrangement links TRBV6-5 to TRBJ2-5, with TRBD1 identical over 7 bases. J lost 5 bases, V lost 6 bases, and 3 bases had no gene match. Germline-derived CDR1 and CDR2 are MNHEY and SVGAGI. CDR3 length: 12 residues. The DNA of the CDR3 is TGTGCCAGCAGATCACAGGGGGAGACCCAGTACTTC. It specifies CASRSQGETQYF.

The chain uses TRBV13 and TRBJ2-7; D not certain. From germline, CDR1 is PRHDT and CDR2 FYEKMQ (reference sequence). The CDR3 runs 14 residues. V dropped 4 bases and J dropped 2 bases, with 12 bases sitting between them. The CDR3 spells CASSSEQIPYEQYF. The CDR3 nucleotides read TGTGCCAGCAGCTCGGAACAGATCCCCTACGAGCAGTACTTC.

This clone was observed a single time. V usage is TRBV7-3 and J usage is TRBJ1-6, with D possibly TRBD1 on 5 matching bases. The germline V and J ends were trimmed by 5 bases and 11 bases, with 22 bases remaining between them. CDR3 length: 16 amino acids. The V gene's germline CDR1 is SGHTA and CDR2 FQGTGA. The CDR3 DNA reads TGTGCCAGCAGCCTCAAGACAGAAGGGTTCAGGGCACCCCTCCACTTT. Its translation: CASSLKTEGFRAPLHF. The whole variable domain, filled in from reference TRBV7-3 and TRBJ1-6, reads GAGVSQTPSNKVTEKGKYVELRCDPISGHTALYWYRQSLGQGPEFLIYFQGTGAADDSGLPNDRFFAVRPEGSVSTLKIQRTERGDSAVYLCASSLKTEGFRAPLHFGNGTRLTVT.

The rearrangement links TRBV28 to TRBJ2-2; TRBD1 matches 9 bases. Germline lookup yields CDR1 MDHEN and CDR2 SYDVKM. With V trimmed by 2 bases and J by 3 bases, 4 bases remained unmatched. The CDR3 length is 16 residues. The CDR3 DNA is TGTGCCAGCAGTTTAGGGAACAGGGGGCACACCGGGGAGCTGTTTTTT. This codes for CASSLGNRGHTGELFF.

The rearrangement links TRBV15 to TRBJ2-7; 8 nucleotides match TRBD2. There are 15 residues in the CDR3. Germline V gene lookup returns CDR1 LNHNV and CDR2 YYDKDF (reference sequence). Trimming took 5 bases from V and 0 from J; bases not matched to a gene: 6. The CDR3 protein is CATSGRLATSYEQYF. The CDR3 DNA is TGTGCCACCAGCGGACGACTAGCGACCTCCTACGAGCAGTACTTC. Based on the CDR3 plus reference TRBV15 and TRBJ2-7, the full variable domain is DAMVIQNPRYQVTQFGKPVTLSCSQTLNHNVMYWYQQKSSQAPKLLFHYYDKDFNNEADTPDNFQSRRPNTSFCFLDIRSPGLGDTAMYLCATSGRLATSYEQYFGPGTRLTVT.

The CDR3 coding sequence is TGCGGCCACTTTCAGGGGTTGAACACTGAAGCTTTCTTT. It specifies CGHFQGLNTEAFF. The rearrangement joins TRBV29-1 to TRBJ1-1, with D tentatively TRBD1 (6 bases). The CDR3 is 13 amino acids. The germline gives CDR1 SQVTM, CDR2 ANQGSEA.

J is TRBJ2-7 and V is TRBV27, with D possibly TRBD1 on 5 matching bases. V dropped 0 bases and J dropped 3 bases, with 12 bases sitting between them. CDR3 size: 15 residues. Germline CDR1 and CDR2: MNHEY and SMNVEV (reference sequence). CDR3 DNA: TGTGCCAGCAGTTTATCTGACAGTCATGTCTACGAGCAGTACTTC. Translation gives CASSLSDSHVYEQYF.

The chain has TRBV14 and TRBJ1-2; weak D call: TRBD1 (5 bases). The germline V gene encodes CDR1 SGHDN and CDR2 FVKESK. The CDR3 is 16 amino acids. V was trimmed by 1 base and J by 4 bases, leaving 16 bases between them. CDR3 loop: CASSQVKGRTSYGYTF. The CDR3, as DNA: TGTGCCAGCAGCCAAGTGAAGGGGCGCACGAGCTATGGCTACACCTTC.

The CDR3 protein is CASSQETEAYEQYF. Here the CDR3 DNA reads TGTGCCAGTAGTCAAGAGACTGAGGCCTACGAGCAGTACTTC. The chain has TRBV19 and TRBJ2-7, with D uncertain. V lost 5 bases to trimming and J lost 2 bases, with 13 bases between them. Germline assignment: CDR1 LNHDA and CDR2 SQIVND (reference sequence). The CDR3 covers 14 residues.

The chain joins TRBV27 to TRBJ1-6; D is uncertain. This CDR3 spans 13 amino acids. CDR1 MNHEY and CDR2 SMNVEV come from the germline V gene (reference sequence). Trimming shortened V by 3 bases and J by 11 bases, and 11 bases separated the two germline ends. The CDR3 is CASSFGSGAPLHF. Here the CDR3 DNA reads TGTGCCAGCAGTTTCGGAAGCGGGGCACCCCTCCACTTT.

This clone has just one count. J is TRBJ1-1 and V is TRBV19; no reliable D call. Deletions cut 3 bases from V and 3 bases from J, with 11 bases between. Germline values: CDR1 LNHDA, CDR2 SQIVND (reference sequence). There are 14 residues in the CDR3. Here the CDR3 DNA reads TGTGCCAGTAGTATCCAGGCTAGGGACACTGAAGCTTTCTTT. It codes for CASSIQARDTEAFF.

A single count supports this clone. The rearrangement links TRBV7-2 to TRBJ2-7, with D unclear. The V gene's germline CDR1 is SGHTA and CDR2 FQGNSA. V lost 0 bases and J lost 6, with 6 bases in between. The CDR3 loop spans 12 amino acids. The chain's CDR3 is CASSLAPTEQYF. As DNA, the CDR3 is TGTGCCAGCAGCTTAGCCCCTACCGAGCAGTACTTC.

This clone appeared a single time. This sequence joins TRBV5-6 and TRBJ2-7; D may be TRBD2 (5 bases). Germline-derived CDR1 and CDR2 are SGHDT and YYEEEE. V was clipped by 4 bases and J by 2 bases, with 13 bases between them. There are 14 residues in the CDR3. This CDR3 reads CASSETGGAYEQYF. The CDR3 DNA sequence: TGTGCCAGCAGCGAAACCGGAGGCGCCTACGAGCAGTACTTC.

For this clone: The germline gene is not matched at one end of the junction; a read error may be the cause. This sequence joins TRBV7-7 and TRBJ2-1; D unclear. The CDR3 is 14 residues long. Germline V gene lookup returns CDR1 SSHAT and CDR2 FNYEAQ (reference sequence). CDR3 protein: CASSRHIGDNEQFF. The CDR3 DNA follows: TGTGCTAGCAGCCGACACATTGGGGACAATGAGCAGTTCTTC.

This sequence joins TRBV6-6 and TRBJ2-7, with 8 bases fitting TRBD1. The junction had 12 bases not matched to a gene; V was cut back by 7 bases and J by 7 bases. Germline V lookup: CDR1 MNHNY, CDR2 SVGAGI (reference sequence). The CDR3 is 14 amino acids. For the CDR3, the DNA is TGTGCCAGCACCCCAAGCCAGGGGGCGCGGGAGCAGTACTTC. This sequence encodes CASTPSQGAREQYF.